The 23 T cell receptor beta chains below all came from one sample that was sequenced in a study of blood T cell repertoires in COVID-19. Some clones are missing from TCRdb's copy, which holds only in-frame ones; the method was immunoSEQ multiplex PCR. Found here are about 240,000 clones, around nine tenths of them singletons; the top ten hold about 7.1%. Specimen: peripheral blood. These TCRs come from a woman aged 70-85 years with active or convalescent COVID-19.

This chain links TRBV5-4 with TRBJ2-2; 8 bases agree with TRBD2. There are 16 residues in the CDR3. Unmatched junction bases numbered 13, after V lost 6 bases and J lost 6 bases. From germline, CDR1 is SGHNT and CDR2 YYREEE (reference sequence). CDR3 in amino acids: CASTSPVAGRSGELFF. The CDR3 DNA reads TGTGCCAGCACCTCCCCCGTAGCGGGGCGGTCCGGGGAGCTGTTTTTT.

The chain uses TRBV9 and TRBJ1-5; unclear D gene. The CDR3 runs to 13 residues. V dropped 0 bases and J dropped 7 bases, with 8 bases sitting between them. Germline V lookup: CDR1 SGDLS, CDR2 YYNGEE. The CDR3 reads CASSVGENQPQHF. The CDR3 coding sequence is TGTGCCAGCAGCGTAGGAGAAAACCAGCCCCAGCATTTT.

This clone was counted a single time. The J gene is TRBJ2-7, the V gene TRBV6-5, with no clear D. The V end lost 6 bases, the J end lost 5 bases, and 8 bases lay between the germline ends. There are 11 residues in the CDR3. Germline CDR1 is MNHEY and CDR2 is SVGAGI. The CDR3 nucleotides read TGTGCCAGCAGGAGGCACCACGAGCAGTACTTC. Translation gives CASRRHHEQYF.

Comment on this clone: Other DNA variants within this sample encode the same CDR3. The chain's CDR3 is CASRDNSYEQYF. CDR3 DNA: TGTGCCAGCAGGGACAATTCCTACGAGCAGTACTTC. J is TRBJ2-7 and V is TRBV2; maybe TRBD1 (5 bases). Germline V CDR1 and CDR2: SNHLY, FYNNEI. V lost 6 bases, J lost 1 base, and 7 bases lay in between. The CDR3 has 12 amino acids.

The V gene is TRBV3-1 (or the pseudogene TRBV3-2), the J gene TRBJ1-2; D possibly corresponds to TRBD1 (6 bases). With 4 bases removed from V and 13 bases from J, the gap between germline ends came to 19 bases. Germline values: CDR1 LGHDT, CDR2 YNNKEL (reference sequence). CDR3 length: 13 amino acids. The CDR3 spells CASSREGGKRGTF. CDR3 DNA: TGTGCCAGCAGCCGGGAAGGGGGAAAAAGGGGCACCTTC.

A few counts support this clone. The chain carries TRBV11-2 and TRBJ1-2; D is uncertain. The CDR3 has 16 amino acids. Germline V CDR1 and CDR2: SGHAT, FQNNGV. V dropped 6 bases and J dropped 6 bases, with 23 bases sitting between them. CDR3 nucleotides: TGTGCCAGCAGAAAAGCTTGGGTCCGGGATTCTAATGGCTACACCTTC. This encodes CASRKAWVRDSNGYTF.

This clone was recorded once. The V call is TRBV10-3, the J call TRBJ2-2, with 11 nucleotides matching TRBD2. Germline V gene data show CDR1 as ENHRY and CDR2 as SYGVKD. The junction had 1 base not matched to a gene; V was cut back by 7 bases and J by 0 bases. The CDR3 is 15 residues long. The CDR3 coding sequence is TGTGCCATCATTAGCGGGGGGGCGAACACCGGGGAGCTGTTTTTT. As protein: CAIISGGANTGELFF.

V usage is TRBV7-2 and J usage is TRBJ1-1, with 8 bases lining up with TRBD1. The V gene end was trimmed by 5 bases and the J gene end by 0 bases; junction bases not matched to a gene: 8. CDR1 is SGHTA and CDR2 is FQGNSA in the germline V gene. The CDR3 spans 16 residues. The CDR3 nucleotides are TGTGCCAGCAGCATGTCAGGGGGCCTTCTGAACACTGAAGCTTTCTTT. Residues: CASSMSGGLLNTEAFF. The complete variable domain, with remaining parts taken from reference TRBV7-2 and TRBJ1-1, reads GAGVSQSPSNKVTEKGKDVELRCDPISGHTALYWYRQSLGQGLEFLIYFQGNSAPDKSGLPSDRFSAERTGGSVSTLTIQRTQQEDSAVYLCASSMSGGLLNTEAFFGQGTRLTVV.

V usage is TRBV25-1 and J usage is TRBJ2-7; maybe TRBD2 (6 bases). The CDR3 is made up of 15 amino acids. Trimming took off 2 bases at V and 5 bases at J, with 16 bases between the two ends. Germline V gives CDR1 MGHDK, CDR2 SYGVNS. The CDR3: CASSEGGWGGHEQYF. Here the CDR3 DNA reads TGTGCCAGCAGTGAAGGGGGGTGGGGCGGTCACGAGCAGTACTTC.

The chain recombines TRBV19 with TRBJ2-1; 7 bases match TRBD2. Germline trimming cut 6 bases from V and 2 bases from J; bases unmatched to any gene: 10. This CDR3 is 16 amino acids long. CDR1 LNHDA and CDR2 SQIVND come from the germline V gene (reference sequence). CDR3 amino acids: CASSHLGGGTYNEQFF. The CDR3 DNA follows: TGTGCCAGTAGCCACCTCGGCGGGGGTACCTACAATGAGCAGTTCTTC.

This chain uses TRBV7-6 with TRBJ1-2; 9 bases fit TRBD1. Trimming cost V 5 bases and J 5 bases; bases outside gene matches: 9. The germline V gene encodes CDR1 SGHVS and CDR2 FNYEAQ. The CDR3 is 15 residues long. In DNA form, the CDR3 reads TGTGCCAGCAGCCCCCCGGGACAGGGCAAGTATGGCTACACCTTC. Residues: CASSPPGQGKYGYTF.

The rearrangement joins TRBV7-9 to TRBJ1-1; 7 positions match TRBD1. The CDR3 spans 15 residues. Germline V gene data show CDR1 as SEHNR and CDR2 as FQNEAQ (reference sequence). The V gene end was trimmed by 5 bases and the J gene end by 2 bases; junction bases not matched to a gene: 8. This CDR3 reads CASSPKDRINTEAFF. The CDR3 DNA reads TGTGCCAGCAGCCCTAAGGACAGGATCAACACTGAAGCTTTCTTT. Full variable domain (outside the CDR3, taken from reference TRBV7-9 and TRBJ1-1): DTGVSQNPRHKITKRGQNVTFRCDPISEHNRLYWYRQTLGQGPEFLTYFQNEAQLEKSRLLSDRFSAERPKGSFSTLEIQRTEQGDSAMYLCASSPKDRINTEAFFGQGTRLTVV.

The CDR3 bases are TGTGCCAGCAGCCCTAGTGTCAACTATGGCTACACCTTC. Translation gives CASSPSVNYGYTF. V gene TRBV14 combines with J gene TRBJ1-2; D gene uncertain. CDR1 and CDR2 from the germline V gene are SGHDN and FVKESK. V was pared by 4 bases and J by 2 bases, with 8 bases between. The CDR3 consists of 13 residues.

DNA of the CDR3: TGTGCCAGCAGCACTCCGGGACAGGGGGCATCCGAGCAGTACTTC. Encoded protein: CASSTPGQGASEQYF. The rearrangement links TRBV5-8 to TRBJ2-7; 12 bases are a match to TRBD1. The trim removed 4 bases at V and 6 bases at J, leaving 8 bases unmatched. The CDR3 is 15 amino acids. The germline CDR1 and CDR2 sequences are SGHTS and YDEGEE.

The table lists this clone with a few counts. V and J are TRBV4-1 and TRBJ1-2; D unclear. Germline CDR1 reads MGHRA; CDR2 reads YSYEKL. There are 14 residues in the CDR3. V was pared by 3 bases and J by 7 bases, with 15 bases between. CDR3 sequence (DNA): TGCGCCAGCAGCCAGGCCGTTGGGCTGGCTGGCTACACCTTC. Its protein is CASSQAVGLAGYTF.

J is TRBJ2-2 and V is TRBV11-2; D possibly corresponds to TRBD1 (6 bases). This CDR3 is 15 amino acids long. Per germline, CDR1 SGHAT and CDR2 FQNNGV. With 4 bases removed from V and 3 bases from J, the gap between germline ends came to 12 bases. CDR3 amino acids: CASSYGGVYTGELFF. CDR3 bases: TGTGCCAGCAGCTATGGGGGCGTTTACACCGGGGAGCTGTTTTTT.

V gene TRBV9 combines with J gene TRBJ1-4, with D tentatively TRBD1 (5 bases). V was pared by 0 bases and J by 5 bases, with 5 bases between. Germline V gene lookup returns CDR1 SGDLS and CDR2 YYNGEE. The CDR3 consists of 13 residues. Here the CDR3 reads CASSVEGNEKLFF. In DNA form, the CDR3 reads TGTGCCAGCAGCGTAGAGGGGAATGAAAAACTGTTTTTT. Combining the CDR3 with reference TRBV9 and TRBJ1-4 gives the whole variable domain DSGVTQTPKHLITATGQRVTLRCSPRSGDLSVYWYQQSLDQGLQFLIQYYNGEERAKGNILERFSAQQFPDLHSELNLSSLELGDSALYFCASSVEGNEKLFFGSGTQLSVL.

The chain uses TRBV6-6 and TRBJ1-5; 9 bases align to TRBD1. Germline CDR1 reads MNHNY; CDR2 reads SVGAGI (reference sequence). Trimming removed 9 bases from V and 3 bases from J; junction bases left unmatched: 6. This CDR3 has 14 residues. CDR3 coding DNA: TGTGCCAGTATCGGGGACAGGGTCAATCAGCCCCAGCATTTT. Residues: CASIGDRVNQPQHF.

The rearrangement links TRBV7-9 to TRBJ1-4, with 7 nucleotides matching TRBD1. CDR1 is SEHNR and CDR2 is FQNEAQ in the germline V gene (reference sequence). There are 19 residues in the CDR3. Trimming removed 5 bases from V and 8 bases from J; junction bases left unmatched: 23. CDR3 residues: CASSPFRQGIILSEEKLFF. The CDR3 DNA sequence: TGTGCCAGCAGCCCCTTTCGACAGGGAATAATTCTTTCAGAGGAAAAACTGTTTTTT.

The chain couples TRBV5-1 to TRBJ2-1, with D tentatively TRBD2 (6 bases). The length of the CDR3 is 16 residues. Trimming took off 4 bases at V and 2 bases at J, with 16 bases between the two ends. Germline CDR1 SGHRS, CDR2 YFSETQ. This chain's CDR3 is CASSPPGLRTYNEQFF. The CDR3, as DNA: TGCGCCAGCAGCCCTCCGGGACTGAGAACCTACAATGAGCAGTTCTTC. The whole variable domain, remainder taken from reference TRBV5-1 and TRBJ2-1, is KAGVTQTPRYLIKTRGQQVTLSCSPISGHRSVSWYQQTPGQGLQFLFEYFSETQRNKGNFPGRFSGRQFSNSRSEMNVSTLELGDSALYLCASSPPGLRTYNEQFFGPGTRLTVL.

The rearrangement links TRBV4-1 to TRBJ2-7; TRBD1 matches at 7 bases. The CDR3 loop spans 15 amino acids. J gave up 0 bases and V 1 base, and 3 bases lay outside the gene matches. Per the germline V gene, CDR1 is MGHRA and CDR2 is YSYEKL. The CDR3 reads CASSQGPGGSYEQYF. CDR3 nucleotide sequence: TGCGCCAGCAGCCAAGGCCCAGGGGGCTCCTACGAGCAGTACTTC.

In this sample, this clone turned up a few times. The chain combines TRBV29-1 with TRBJ1-1; D is perhaps TRBD1 (5 bases). The V and J ends lost 3 bases and 4 bases respectively, with 12 bases between them. Germline CDR1 and CDR2: SQVTM and ANQGSEA. CDR3 size: 13 residues. The CDR3 region has the DNA TGCAGCGTTGAGCTCAGGGTGAGCACTGAAGCTTTCTTT. Protein: CSVELRVSTEAFF.

The genes are TRBV10-3 and TRBJ2-2; D not certain. The CDR3 loop spans 14 amino acids. The V gene lost 6 bases and the J gene lost 1 base, with 9 bases spanning the gap. Germline V gene lookup returns CDR1 ENHRY and CDR2 SYGVKD. The CDR3: CAIRWAGNTGELFF. CDR3 nucleotides: TGTGCCATCAGATGGGCAGGGAACACCGGGGAGCTGTTTTTT.